This T cell receptor (beta chain) stems from a study of CD8 T cells in ankylosing spondylitis. Overall study findings and caveats: Significant enrichment of disease-linked clones was reportedly seen in matched ankylosing spondylitis synovial fluid. Blood from ankylosing spondylitis patients appeared to carry a characteristic roughly 8-variant TCR beta motif.

V lost 8 bases, J lost 3 bases, and 10 bases stayed unmatched. Per the germline V gene, CDR1 is SQVTM and CDR2 is ANQGSEA. This CDR3 comprises 14 residues. By quantitative 5'-RACE with molecular barcodes, the TCR beta libraries were made. MiXCR, run by TCRdb on the 5' RACE reads, gives a single entry per CDR3 protein. This sample yields 200,000 to 300,000 distinct CDR3 sequences, of which about 9.1% are seen a single time; under 7.5% belongs to the top ten. As for this clonotype: Its specificity is not known.

The gene calls are TRBV29-1 and TRBJ2-7, with 10 nucleotides matching TRBD1. The sequenced sample consisted of blood, either unsorted or a sorted T cell fraction (not recorded which). This sequence originates from a male donor with ankylosing spondylitis or in good health (not recorded which). The CDR3 coding sequence is TGCAGCATTTTCCTGGGGACAGGGGTCTACGAGCAGTACTTC. It translates to CSIFLGTGVYEQYF.